This note documents a single TCR beta chain sequence. The record originates from a study of regulatory T cells in long-lasting Graves disease. This sample's time point: newly diagnosed GD, antithyroid drugs for less than 3 months. RNA extracted from PBMCs served as the sequencing template. The patients were enrolled through endocrinology in Xi'an, China. Researchers made TCR beta libraries by using iRepertoire HTBI primers and running Arm-PCR on CDR3 regions. TCRdb called the multiplex PCR reads again in MiXCR, with one record for every CDR3 protein. The top ten clones hold 20% of a sample with under 450,000 distinct CDR3 sequences, 15% to 20% of them seen once. V lost 4 bases to trimming and J lost 9 bases; unmatched junction nucleotides: 12. The V gene's germline CDR1 is MGHRA and CDR2 YSYEKL. The length of the CDR3 is 15 residues. These data were also filed under a second study, of T cells in Graves' hyperthyroidism and ophthalmopathy. That investigation notes: Patients aged 18 to 65 with hyperthyroidism were newly diagnosed, with duration under 2 months.

This clonotype was sampled from a woman younger than 35 with Graves disease. The V call is TRBV4-1, the J call TRBJ2-1; 7 bases are shared with TRBD2. The specimen was peripheral blood mononuclear cells (PBMCs), collected at new diagnosis, from a patient treated with antithyroid drugs. CDR3 DNA sequence: TGCGCCAGCAGCCTCCAAGCGGGGATGCTCGGTGAGCAGTTCTTC. It specifies CASSLQAGMLGEQFF.